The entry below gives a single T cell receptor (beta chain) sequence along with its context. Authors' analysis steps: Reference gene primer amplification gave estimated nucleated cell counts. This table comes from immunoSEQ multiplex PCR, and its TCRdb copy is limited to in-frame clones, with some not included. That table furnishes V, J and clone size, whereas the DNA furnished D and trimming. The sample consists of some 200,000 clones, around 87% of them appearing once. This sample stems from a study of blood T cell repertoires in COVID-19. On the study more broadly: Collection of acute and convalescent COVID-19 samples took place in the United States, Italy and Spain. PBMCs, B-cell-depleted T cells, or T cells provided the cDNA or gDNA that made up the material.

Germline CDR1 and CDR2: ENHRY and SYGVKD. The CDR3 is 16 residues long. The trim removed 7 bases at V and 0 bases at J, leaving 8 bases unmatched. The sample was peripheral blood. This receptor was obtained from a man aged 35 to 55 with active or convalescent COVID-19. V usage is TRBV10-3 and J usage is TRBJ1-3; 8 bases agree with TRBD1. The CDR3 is CAIKGAGGLSGNTIYF. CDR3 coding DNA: TGTGCCATCAAAGGGGCAGGGGGCCTCTCTGGAAACACCATATATTTT.